Described below is a single T cell receptor beta chain sequence and its context. The record originates from a study of T cell responses to AZD1222 COVID-19 vaccine. The assay was immunoSEQ multiplex PCR, and TCRdb's table has in-frame clones only and misses some. The sample data list 150,000 or so clones. Sequencing was carried out using peripheral blood. This sequence originates from an adult in good health.

The CDR3 loop reads CASREAGAGNEQFF. CDR3 DNA sequence: TGTGCCAGCAGGGAGGCGGGGGCCGGGAATGAGCAGTTCTTC. J is TRBJ2-1 and V is TRBV9, with D perhaps matching TRBD2 (7 bases). The CDR3 loop spans 14 amino acids. V lost 5 bases and J 7 bases, leaving 16 bases between the germline ends. Germline loops: CDR1 SGDLS, CDR2 YYNGEE.